The 17 T cell receptor beta chains below all came from one sample that was sequenced in a study of TIL therapy for anti-PD-1-resistant metastatic lung cancer. The libraries were made with immunoSEQ v3. Assay used: immunoSEQ multiplex PCR; TCRdb lists only in-frame clones, some missing. The sample shows 50,000 or so clones, roughly 85% of them seen only once. As to time point: pre-treatment sample, taken before nivolumab and TIL therapy. The sample was blood, taken at baseline. The receptor source for this set is a woman aged 30 to 85 with non-small cell lung cancer.

J is TRBJ1-1 and V is TRBV2; D is uncertain. Germline lookup yields CDR1 SNHLY and CDR2 FYNNEI. Trimming pared 4 bases from V and 0 bases from J, leaving 12 bases between. The CDR3 runs 15 residues. CDR3 DNA: TGTGCCAGCAGTGTTGGGCAGTTGTTGAACACTGAAGCTTTCTTT. Amino acid sequence: CASSVGQLLNTEAFF.

This clone was seen a handful of times. The rearrangement joins TRBV7-2 to TRBJ2-7; the D gene could be TRBD1 or TRBD2 (5 bases each). This CDR3 region has 16 residues. CDR1 is SGHTA, CDR2 FQGNSA, per germline. Trimming cost V 3 bases and J 7 bases, with 22 bases left between them. The CDR3 DNA sequence: TGTGCCAGCAGCTTCGCCACCGGGACCTCCTGGGGAGAGCAGTACTTC. It translates to CASSFATGTSWGEQYF.

The chain joins TRBV11-2 to TRBJ2-2, with 14 bases lining up with TRBD2. The V and J ends lost 5 bases and 3 bases, in that order; junction bases with no gene match: 8. The CDR3 contains 18 residues. Germline V lookup: CDR1 SGHAT, CDR2 FQNNGV. The CDR3 region is CASSRRLAGGLYTGELFF. CDR3 in DNA: TGTGCCAGCAGCCGAAGACTAGCGGGGGGGCTATACACCGGGGAGCTGTTTTTT.

The rearrangement joins TRBV15 to TRBJ2-7; TRBD2 matches at 7 bases. With V trimmed by 1 base and J by 3 bases, 9 bases remained unmatched. The V gene's germline CDR1 is LNHNV and CDR2 YYDKDF (reference sequence). The CDR3 runs to 16 residues. In nucleotides, the CDR3 is TGTGCCACCAGCAGAGTAGGCGCGGGAGTCAGCTACGAGCAGTACTTC. It specifies CATSRVGAGVSYEQYF.

The chain is built from TRBV4-1 and TRBJ1-5; no reliable D call. Trimming removed 6 bases from V and 7 bases from J, with 10 bases in between. The CDR3 covers 12 residues. From germline, CDR1 is MGHRA and CDR2 YSYEKL. The CDR3 sequence: CASRGADQPQHF. The CDR3 DNA reads as TGCGCCAGCAGAGGCGCGGACCAGCCCCAGCATTTT.

The J gene is TRBJ1-1, the V gene TRBV18; D is undetermined. CDR3 length equals 13 residues. Germline values: CDR1 KGHSH, CDR2 LQKENI. V was shortened by 0 bases and J by 1 base, with 3 bases between the two germline ends. CDR3 in DNA: TGTGCCAGCTCACCACCACAGAACACTGAAGCTTTCTTT. It encodes CASSPPQNTEAFF.

The rearrangement uses TRBV12-2 and TRBJ2-1; the table's TRBD2 call for D was not verified on the DNA. TRBV12-2 is noted as a pseudogene. The CDR3 totals 18 residues. CDR3 amino acids: CASRLAEASPNCYNEQFF. As DNA, the CDR3 is TGTGCAAGTCGCTTAGCGGAGGCTTCCCCCAATTGCTACAATGAGCAGTTCTTC.

The chain is built from TRBV18 and TRBJ1-2; D remains ambiguous. This CDR3 region has 13 residues. Germline CDR1 KGHSH, CDR2 LQKENI. V lost 6 bases to trimming and J lost 3 bases, with 11 bases between them. The CDR3 region has the DNA TGTGCCAGCTCTGGTCTCGACCACTATGGCTACACCTTC. This codes for CASSGLDHYGYTF.

J is TRBJ1-2 and V is TRBV11-2; D possibly corresponds to TRBD1 (6 bases). The CDR3 extends over 16 amino acids. The V and J ends lost 4 bases and 2 bases respectively, with 17 bases between them. Germline V lookup: CDR1 SGHAT, CDR2 FQNNGV. The CDR3 DNA is TGTGCCAGCAGCTCCCGTGGGGGGCGGCTGAACTATGGCTACACCTTC. Its protein product is CASSSRGGRLNYGYTF. The full variable domain, completed using reference TRBV11-2 and TRBJ1-2, is EAGVAQSPRYKIIEKRQSVAFWCNPISGHATLYWYQQILGQGPKLLIQFQNNGVVDDSQLPKDRFSAERLKGVDSTLKIQPAKLEDSAVYLCASSSRGGRLNYGYTFGSGTRLTVV.

The chain uses TRBV29-1 and TRBJ2-1; 9 bases match TRBD2. The CDR3 spans 14 residues. J was trimmed by 4 bases and V by 5 bases; bases with no gene match: 6. Germline V CDR1 and CDR2: SQVTM, ANQGSEA. The CDR3: CSVLAGVSYNEQFF. The CDR3 region has the DNA TGCAGCGTTTTAGCGGGAGTCAGTTACAATGAGCAGTTCTTC.

The chain carries TRBV6-6 and TRBJ2-7; tentative D call: TRBD1 (5 bases). V was clipped by 6 bases and J by 6 bases, with 21 bases between them. CDR3 length equals 15 residues. Germline V lookup: CDR1 MNHNY, CDR2 SVGAGI (reference sequence). CDR3 sequence (DNA): TGTGCCAGCAGCCCCCGGACATTAACCTCCCGCGAGCAGTACTTC. Residues: CASSPRTLTSREQYF.

The chain's CDR3 is CSVASGLAGYEQYF. CDR3 DNA: TGCAGCGTTGCATCGGGGCTAGCGGGGTACGAGCAGTACTTC. V is TRBV29-1 and J is TRBJ2-7; the match to TRBD2 covers 9 bases. Per the germline V gene, CDR1 is SQVTM and CDR2 is ANQGSEA. This CDR3 is built from 14 residues. V was pared by 4 bases and J by 4 bases, with 8 bases of the junction left unmatched.

This sequence joins TRBV15 and TRBJ2-1, with TRBD2 matching over 7 bases. Per germline, CDR1 LNHNV and CDR2 YYDKDF (reference sequence). Losses at the gene ends were 8 bases for V and 6 bases for J; bases not matched to a gene: 10. This CDR3 has 14 amino acids. In DNA, the CDR3 is TGTGCCACCTACCGAGCTAGCGGCGGCAATGAGCAGTTCTTC. It yields the protein CATYRASGGNEQFF.

This clone was recorded a few times. The chain carries TRBV5-1 and TRBJ1-6; maybe TRBD1 (6 bases). Germline CDR1 and CDR2: SGHRS and YFSETQ. The CDR3 totals 15 residues. V gave up 6 bases and J gave up 10 bases, with 20 bases separating them. The CDR3 coding sequence is TGCGCCAGCACCTGGTCCCCGGGGGCAGGGTCACCCCTCCACTTT. Amino acid sequence: CASTWSPGAGSPLHF.

This clone has more than one count but fewer than ten. The genes are TRBV5-1 and TRBJ2-7; 9 bases match TRBD2. CDR1 and CDR2 (germline): SGHRS, YFSETQ. The length of the CDR3 is 14 residues. V lost 4 bases, J lost 7 bases, and 9 bases stayed unmatched. Written as DNA, the CDR3 is TGCGCCAGCAGCGAGCTAGCGGGGTATGAAGAGCAGTACTTC. This gives the protein CASSELAGYEEQYF.

The chain has TRBV19 and TRBJ1-5; 10 bases line up with TRBD1. V was pared by 9 bases and J by 0 bases, with 11 bases of the junction left unmatched. The CDR3 runs to 17 residues. Germline loops: CDR1 LNHDA, CDR2 SQIVND (reference sequence). The chain's CDR3 is CASHGQGGSYSNQPQHF. CDR3 bases: TGTGCCAGCCACGGACAGGGGGGTTCGTATAGCAATCAGCCCCAGCATTTT.

This rearrangement joins TRBV5-8 to TRBJ2-7; possibly TRBD2 for D (5 bases). This CDR3 region has 16 residues. The V gene's germline CDR1 is SGHTS and CDR2 YDEGEE. V lost 2 bases to trimming and J lost 0 bases, with 15 bases between them. The CDR3 bases are TGTGCCAGCAGCTTTCCGTCGGGGTCAAGCTCCTACGAGCAGTACTTC. Amino acids: CASSFPSGSSSYEQYF.